One T cell receptor (beta chain) is described in this entry. Antigen specificity is unknown. This specimen belongs to a study of shared clonotypes between healthy human individuals. Notes on the study in general: Approximately 5% was the fraction of naive CD4 clonotypes found shared across four donors.

Those who donated, Caucasian adults without exception, all lived in Nashville, Tennessee. CD45RA-negative memory and CD45RA+ naive subsets were split from the CD4+ cells. CDR1 is SGDLS and CDR2 is YYNGEE in the germline V gene. Trimming took off 1 base at V and 0 bases at J, with 14 bases between the two ends. The length of the CDR3 is 17 residues. Deep level was the assay's run setting. The assay was immunoSEQ multiplex PCR, and TCRdb's table has in-frame clones only and misses some. The sample includes under 1,900,000 clones, 98% seen only once; the top ten take 0.36%. V and J are TRBV9 and TRBJ2-1; D may be TRBD2 (6 bases). The clonotype was recovered from a man under 40 in good health. The sequencing input was naive CD4+ T cells sorted from blood. The subset here: CD45RA+ positively selected. The DNA for the CDR3 is TGTGCCAGCAGCGTACGGGTAGCGGATAGCTCCTACAATGAGCAGTTCTTC. Amino acids: CASSVRVADSSYNEQFF.